The table lists the clone carrying this T cell receptor beta chain with many counts. Germline trimming cut 6 bases from V and 0 bases from J; bases unmatched to any gene: 10. The CDR3 is 16 residues long. Germline CDR1 DFQATT, CDR2 SNEGSKA (reference sequence). MiXCR, run by TCRdb on the 5' RACE reads, gives a single entry per CDR3 protein. In the table there are roughly 76,000 distinct CDR3 sequences, 2.5% to 4% of which are singletons. The sample belongs to a study of neurological immune-mediated disorders. Sequenced: PBMCs. The V and J genes are TRBV20-1 and TRBJ2-3, with 9 bases identical to TRBD1. This TCR came from a woman between 50 and 59 years old with multiple sclerosis. The chain's CDR3 is CSAHDRGSSSTDTQYF. The CDR3 nucleotides read TGCAGTGCCCACGACAGGGGGTCTTCTAGCACAGATACGCAGTATTTT.